The T cell receptor beta chain described here comes from a study of T cells in Graves' hyperthyroidism and ophthalmopathy. Lactation, pregnancy, other autoimmune disease or uncontrolled infection excluded patients. Points on this clonotype: Its target is not known. This may arise from a read error, as a much more abundant clone is one base away.

RNA transcripts provided the source from which TCR beta CDR3 regions were amplified. The HTBI primer set served for first-round RT-PCR of the TCR CDR3. TCRdb reanalysed the multiplex PCR reads using MiXCR and keeps one entry per CDR3 protein. The sample holds about 720,000 distinct CDR3 sequences, about 17% seen once. The study's findings and limits: Through a model of 13 V-J features, ophthalmopathy was separated from stable hyperthyroidism. Most thyroid clonotypes expanded above 0.001 were also detected in blood.

Material: blood. This TCR derives from a woman aged 50 to 60 with Graves' hyperthyroidism that later progressed to Graves' ophthalmopathy.

Written as DNA, the CDR3 is TGTGCCAGCAGCTTCTCAGAGTACAATGCGCAGTTCTTC. This translates into CASSFSEYNAQFF. The chain uses TRBV7-3 and TRBJ2-1; D is uncertain. The CDR3 contains 13 residues. Germline lookup yields CDR1 SGHTA and CDR2 FQGTGA.